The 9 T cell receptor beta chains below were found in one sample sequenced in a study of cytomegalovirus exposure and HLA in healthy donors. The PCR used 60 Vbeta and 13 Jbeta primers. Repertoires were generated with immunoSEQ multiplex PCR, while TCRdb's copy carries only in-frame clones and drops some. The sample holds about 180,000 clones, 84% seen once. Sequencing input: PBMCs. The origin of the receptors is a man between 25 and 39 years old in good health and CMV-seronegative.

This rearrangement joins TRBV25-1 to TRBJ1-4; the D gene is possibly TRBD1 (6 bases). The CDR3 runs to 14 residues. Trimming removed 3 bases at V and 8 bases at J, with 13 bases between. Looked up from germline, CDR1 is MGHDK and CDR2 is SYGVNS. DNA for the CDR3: TGTGCCAGCAGTGACCGGTCAGGGGAGGAAAAACTGTTTTTT. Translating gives CASSDRSGEEKLFF.

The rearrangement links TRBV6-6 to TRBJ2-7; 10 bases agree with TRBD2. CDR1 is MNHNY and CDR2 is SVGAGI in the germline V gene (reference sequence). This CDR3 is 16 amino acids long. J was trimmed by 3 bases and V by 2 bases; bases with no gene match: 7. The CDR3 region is CASSYGSSGRYYEQYF. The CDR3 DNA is TGTGCCAGCAGTTACGGGAGTAGCGGGAGGTACTACGAGCAGTACTTC.

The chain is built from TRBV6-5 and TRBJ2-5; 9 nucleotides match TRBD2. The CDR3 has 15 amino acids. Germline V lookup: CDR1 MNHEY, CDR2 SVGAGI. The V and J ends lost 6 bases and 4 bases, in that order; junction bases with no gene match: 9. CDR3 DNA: TGTGCCAGCAGGCTTAGCGGGAGTGGAGTAGAGACCCAGTACTTC. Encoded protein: CASRLSGSGVETQYF.

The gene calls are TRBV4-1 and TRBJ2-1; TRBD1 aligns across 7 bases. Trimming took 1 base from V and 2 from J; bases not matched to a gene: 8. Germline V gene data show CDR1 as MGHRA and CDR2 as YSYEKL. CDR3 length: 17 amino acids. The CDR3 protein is CASSQGWAGGTYNEQFF. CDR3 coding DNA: TGCGCCAGCAGCCAAGGATGGGCAGGGGGAACCTACAATGAGCAGTTCTTC.

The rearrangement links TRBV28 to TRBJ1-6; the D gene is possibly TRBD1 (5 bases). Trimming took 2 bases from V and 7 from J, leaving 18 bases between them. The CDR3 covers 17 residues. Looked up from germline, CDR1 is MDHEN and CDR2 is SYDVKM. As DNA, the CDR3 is TGTGCCAGCAGTTTAGGTGGGGCAGGTGGATGGAATTCACCCCTCCACTTT. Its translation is CASSLGGAGGWNSPLHF.

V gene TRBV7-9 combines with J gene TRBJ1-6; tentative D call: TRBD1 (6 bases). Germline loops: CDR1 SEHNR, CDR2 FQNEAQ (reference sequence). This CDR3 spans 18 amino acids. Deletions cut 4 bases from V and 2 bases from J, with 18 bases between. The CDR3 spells CASSSGGRVGTYNSPLHF. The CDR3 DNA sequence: TGTGCCAGCAGCTCTGGGGGCAGGGTAGGAACCTATAATTCACCCCTCCACTTT.

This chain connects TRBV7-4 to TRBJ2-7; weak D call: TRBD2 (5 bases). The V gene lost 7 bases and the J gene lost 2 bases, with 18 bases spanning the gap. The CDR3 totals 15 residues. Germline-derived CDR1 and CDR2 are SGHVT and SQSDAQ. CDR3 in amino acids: CASNQSGMFTYEQYF. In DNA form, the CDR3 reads TGTGCCAGCAACCAGTCCGGGATGTTCACCTACGAGCAGTACTTC.

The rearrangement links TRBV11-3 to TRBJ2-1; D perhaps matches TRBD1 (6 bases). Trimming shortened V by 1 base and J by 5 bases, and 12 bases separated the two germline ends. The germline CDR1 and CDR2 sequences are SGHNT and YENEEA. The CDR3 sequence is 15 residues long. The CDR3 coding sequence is TGTGCCAGCAGCTTAGGACAGGCCCCAAACAATGAGCAGTTCTTC. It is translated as CASSLGQAPNNEQFF.

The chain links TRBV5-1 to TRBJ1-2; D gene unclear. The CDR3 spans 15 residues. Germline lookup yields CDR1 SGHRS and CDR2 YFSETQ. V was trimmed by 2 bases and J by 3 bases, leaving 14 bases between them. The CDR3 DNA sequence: TGCGCCAGCAGCTTAACACCCCTTGGTGACTATGGCTACACCTTC. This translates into CASSLTPLGDYGYTF.